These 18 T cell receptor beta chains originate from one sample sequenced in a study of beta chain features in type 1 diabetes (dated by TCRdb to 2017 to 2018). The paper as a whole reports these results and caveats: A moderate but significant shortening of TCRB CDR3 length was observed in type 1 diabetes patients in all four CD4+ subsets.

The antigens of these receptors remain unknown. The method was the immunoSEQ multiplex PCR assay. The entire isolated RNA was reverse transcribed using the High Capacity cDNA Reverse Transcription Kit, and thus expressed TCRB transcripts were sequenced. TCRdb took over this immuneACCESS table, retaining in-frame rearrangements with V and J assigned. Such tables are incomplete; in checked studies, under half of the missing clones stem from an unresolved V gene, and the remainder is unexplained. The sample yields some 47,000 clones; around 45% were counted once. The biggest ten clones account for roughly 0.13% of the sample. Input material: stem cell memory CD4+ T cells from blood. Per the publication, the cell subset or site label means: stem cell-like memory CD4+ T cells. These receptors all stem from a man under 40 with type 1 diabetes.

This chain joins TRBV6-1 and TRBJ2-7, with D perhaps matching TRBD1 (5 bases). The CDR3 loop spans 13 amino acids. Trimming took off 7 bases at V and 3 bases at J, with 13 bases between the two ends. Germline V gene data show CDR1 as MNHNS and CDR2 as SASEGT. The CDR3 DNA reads TGTGCCAGCACCGACAGATACCTCTACGAGCAGTACTTC. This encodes CASTDRYLYEQYF.

CDR3 amino acids: CASSQREGAGKYNEQFF. CDR3 nucleotide sequence: TGCGCCAGCAGCCAGAGGGAAGGAGCGGGAAAATACAATGAGCAGTTCTTC. The genes are TRBV4-1 and TRBJ2-1, with TRBD2 matching 7 bases. CDR3 size: 17 residues. Germline CDR1 MGHRA, CDR2 YSYEKL. The V segment lost 3 bases and the J segment 4 bases; nucleotides outside the gene matches: 12.

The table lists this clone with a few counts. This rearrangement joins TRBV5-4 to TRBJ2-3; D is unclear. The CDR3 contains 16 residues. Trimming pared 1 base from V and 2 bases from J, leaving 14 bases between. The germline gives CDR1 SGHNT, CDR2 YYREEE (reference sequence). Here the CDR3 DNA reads TGTGCCAGCAGCTTGTCACGGATGCGGAACACAGATACGCAGTATTTT. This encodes CASSLSRMRNTDTQYF.

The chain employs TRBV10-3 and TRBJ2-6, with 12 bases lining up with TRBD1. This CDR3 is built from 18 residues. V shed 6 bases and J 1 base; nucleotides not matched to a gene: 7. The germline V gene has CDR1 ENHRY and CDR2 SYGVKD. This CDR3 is CAIREGQGAGSGANVLTF. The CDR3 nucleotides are TGTGCCATCAGGGAGGGACAGGGGGCAGGATCTGGGGCCAACGTCCTGACTTTC.

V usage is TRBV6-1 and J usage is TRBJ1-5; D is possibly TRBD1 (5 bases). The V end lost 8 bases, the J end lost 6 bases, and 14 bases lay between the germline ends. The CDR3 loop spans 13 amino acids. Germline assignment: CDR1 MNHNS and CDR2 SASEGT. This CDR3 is CASLSQGFQPQHF. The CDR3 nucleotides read TGTGCCAGCCTTTCCCAGGGATTTCAGCCCCAGCATTTT.

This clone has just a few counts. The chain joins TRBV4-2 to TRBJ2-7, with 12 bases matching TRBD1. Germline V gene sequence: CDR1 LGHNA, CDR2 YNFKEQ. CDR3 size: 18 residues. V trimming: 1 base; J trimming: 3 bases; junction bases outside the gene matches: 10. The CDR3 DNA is TGTGCCAGCAGCCAAGGCTACTCGGGGACAGGGGGCTTCTACGAGCAGTACTTC. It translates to CASSQGYSGTGGFYEQYF.

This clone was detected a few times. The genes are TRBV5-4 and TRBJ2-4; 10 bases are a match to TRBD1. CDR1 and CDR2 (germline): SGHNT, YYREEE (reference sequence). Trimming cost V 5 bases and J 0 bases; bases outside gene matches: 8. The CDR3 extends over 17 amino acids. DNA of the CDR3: TGTGCCAGCAGTACAGACAGGGGGCCCCTAGCCAAAAACATTCAGTACTTC. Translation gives CASSTDRGPLAKNIQYF.

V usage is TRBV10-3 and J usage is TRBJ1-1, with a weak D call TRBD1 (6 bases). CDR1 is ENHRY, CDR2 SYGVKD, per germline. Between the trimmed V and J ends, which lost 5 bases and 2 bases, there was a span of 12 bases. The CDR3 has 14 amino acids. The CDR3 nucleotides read TGTGCCATCAGTCGATCGGGGGGCAACACTGAAGCTTTCTTT. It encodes CAISRSGGNTEAFF.

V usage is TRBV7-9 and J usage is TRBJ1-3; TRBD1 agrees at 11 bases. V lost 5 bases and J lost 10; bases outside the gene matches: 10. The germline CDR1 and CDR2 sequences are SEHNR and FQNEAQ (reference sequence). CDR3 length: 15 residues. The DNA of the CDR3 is TGTGCCAGCAGCCGATCCTCCGGGACAGGGGGAACCATATATTTT. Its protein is CASSRSSGTGGTIYF. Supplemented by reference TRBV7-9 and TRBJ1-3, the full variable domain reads DTGVSQNPRHKITKRGQNVTFRCDPISEHNRLYWYRQTLGQGPEFLTYFQNEAQLEKSRLLSDRFSAERPKGSFSTLEIQRTEQGDSAMYLCASSRSSGTGGTIYFGEGSWLTVV.

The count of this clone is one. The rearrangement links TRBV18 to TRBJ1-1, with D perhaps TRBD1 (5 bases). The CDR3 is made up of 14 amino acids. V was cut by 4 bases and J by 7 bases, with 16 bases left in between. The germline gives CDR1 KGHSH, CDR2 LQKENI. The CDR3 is CASSLDSPLNEAFF. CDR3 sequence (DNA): TGTGCCAGCTCACTAGACAGTCCCCTGAATGAAGCTTTCTTT. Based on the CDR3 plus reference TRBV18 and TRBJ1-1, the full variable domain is NAGVMQNPRHLVRRRGQEARLRCSPMKGHSHVYWYRQLPEEGLKFMVYLQKENIIDESGMPKERFSAEFPKEGPSILRIQQVVRGDSAAYFCASSLDSPLNEAFFGQGTRLTVV.

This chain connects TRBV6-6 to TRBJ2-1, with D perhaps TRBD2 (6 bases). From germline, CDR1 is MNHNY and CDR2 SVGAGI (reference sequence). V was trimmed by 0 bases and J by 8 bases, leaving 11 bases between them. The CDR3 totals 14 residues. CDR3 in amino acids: CASSYSSWGDEQFF. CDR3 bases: TGTGCCAGCAGTTACTCGAGTTGGGGGGATGAGCAGTTCTTC.

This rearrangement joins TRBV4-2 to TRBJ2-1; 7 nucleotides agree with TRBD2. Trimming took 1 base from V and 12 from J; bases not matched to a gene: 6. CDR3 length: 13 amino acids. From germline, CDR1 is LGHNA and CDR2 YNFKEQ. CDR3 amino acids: CASSQGFGGGQFF. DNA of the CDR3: TGTGCCAGCAGCCAAGGATTCGGCGGGGGGCAGTTCTTC.

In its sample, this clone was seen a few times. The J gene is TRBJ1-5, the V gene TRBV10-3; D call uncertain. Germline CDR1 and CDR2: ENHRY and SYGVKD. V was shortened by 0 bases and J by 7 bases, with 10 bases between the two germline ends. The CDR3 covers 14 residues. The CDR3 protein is CAISESSGNQPQHF. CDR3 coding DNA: TGTGCCATCAGTGAGTCGTCCGGGAACCAGCCCCAGCATTTT.

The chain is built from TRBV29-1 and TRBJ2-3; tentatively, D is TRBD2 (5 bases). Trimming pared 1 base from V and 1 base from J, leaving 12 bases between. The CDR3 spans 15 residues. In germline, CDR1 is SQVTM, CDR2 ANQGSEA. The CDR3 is CSVEVRGFGTDTQYF. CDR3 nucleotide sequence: TGCAGCGTTGAAGTCCGCGGGTTTGGCACAGATACGCAGTATTTT.

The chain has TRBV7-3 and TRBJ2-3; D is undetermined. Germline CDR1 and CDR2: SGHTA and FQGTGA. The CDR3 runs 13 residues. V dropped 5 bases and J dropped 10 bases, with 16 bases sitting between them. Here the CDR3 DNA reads TGTGCCAGCAGCAAACAGTACTTGCAACCGCAGTATTTT. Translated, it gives CASSKQYLQPQYF.

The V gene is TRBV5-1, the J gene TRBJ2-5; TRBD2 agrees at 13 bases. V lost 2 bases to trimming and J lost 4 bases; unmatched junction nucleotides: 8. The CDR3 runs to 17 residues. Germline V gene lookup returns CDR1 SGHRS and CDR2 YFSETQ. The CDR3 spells CASSLRTSGGSGETQYF. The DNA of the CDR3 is TGCGCCAGCAGCTTAAGGACTAGCGGGGGAAGTGGAGAGACCCAGTACTTC.

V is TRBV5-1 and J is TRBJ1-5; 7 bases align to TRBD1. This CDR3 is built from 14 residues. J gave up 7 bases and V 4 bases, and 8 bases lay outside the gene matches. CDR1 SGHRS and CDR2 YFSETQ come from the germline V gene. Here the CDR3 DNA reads TGCGCCAGCAGCGCGACAGGGTTAGGGCAGCCCCAGCATTTT. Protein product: CASSATGLGQPQHF.

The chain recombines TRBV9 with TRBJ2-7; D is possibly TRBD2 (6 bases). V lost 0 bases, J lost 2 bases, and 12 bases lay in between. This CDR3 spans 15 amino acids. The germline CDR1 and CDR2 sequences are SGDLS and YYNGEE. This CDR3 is CASSVAGTPPYEQYF. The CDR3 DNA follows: TGTGCCAGCAGCGTAGCTGGGACTCCACCCTACGAGCAGTACTTC.